This note documents a single TCR beta chain sequence. What this receptor recognizes is not known. One base away there is no much larger clone; base qualities are not given. Receptor libraries were prepared by the immunoSEQ multiplex PCR assay. The multiplex PCR relied on a mix of 60 forward primers for TCR Vbeta segments and 13 reverse primers for TCR Jbeta segments. The CDR3 region of rearranged TCR beta genes was amplified from genomic DNA by a multiplex PCR assay. Amplified TCR beta libraries were sequenced as 87-base-pair reads on the Illumina HiSeq System. Per the original workflow: Across the roughly 700 repertoires, a later analysis counted roughly 77 million unique TCR beta chains, roughly 11 million of which were shared by at least two donors. Raw reads were error-corrected and collapsed into unique sequences with a nearest-neighbor algorithm that merged closely related sequences to remove PCR and sequencing errors. CDR3 sequences were aligned to IMGT reference sequences to assign V, D and J gene segments. For a sequence to be retained, a match of at least six nucleotides was required to both a V gene segment and a J gene segment. A rearrangement counted as productive if the CDR3 had no stop codons and remained in frame with V and J, and every other rearrangement counted as non-productive. CDR3 was defined by IMGT convention, running from the second conserved V-encoded cysteine to the conserved J-encoded phenylalanine. In an earlier analysis of around 570 of the donors, sequences lacking an unambiguous match to a single V gene segment were excluded. An earlier analysis of 587 of the donors called V segments functional above 56.7% productive rearrangements and segregating when the between-donor standard deviation exceeded 5%. A statistical classification framework was built to diagnose cytomegalovirus status from the catalog of TCR beta chain sequences. A later analysis assigned V and J genes by comparing TCR nucleotide sequences with IMGT/GENE-DB human TR gene sequences. In a later analysis, CDR3 sequences and most-parsimonious VDJ recombination scenarios were assigned using the TCRdist pipeline. In a later analysis, each TCR beta chain was defined by its CDR3 amino acid sequence together with its V-gene family, and reads without a unique V-gene family were excluded. To address suspected cross-contamination and a sequencing artifact, a later analysis removed 592 highly shared, low-generation-probability nucleotide sequences. In a later analysis, a clonal expansion index for each public chain was calculated from normalized within-repertoire ranks of inferred template counts. In a later analysis, generation probabilities were computed with a VDJ recombination model fitted to out-of-frame rearrangements, and the resulting probabilities were checked against IGoR. In a later analysis, hypergeometric tests were used to score TCR-TCR, TCR-HLA and TCR-CMV co-occurrence, with a repertoire-size bias correction applied to TCR pairs. In a later analysis, false discovery rates were estimated by permuting HLA or CMV assignments 20 times. In a later analysis, co-occurring TCRs were grouped using DBSCAN, with TCRdist sequence similarity added in when clustering inside HLA-allele-positive subsets. Co-occurrence clustering excluded repertoires with fewer than 30,000 or more than 120,000 public chains, plus five with anomalous nucleotide sharing. This immuneACCESS table, as held by TCRdb, lists in-frame sequences with V and J called but not all clones. Of the missing ones, under half trace to an unresolved V gene in checked studies; the others have no known cause. The V and J calls and clone size come from that table; D and trimming were worked out from the DNA. The sample table lists 100,000 or so clones, roughly 80% of them with a count of one. 10% of the sample goes to the ten largest clones.

The data stem from a study of cytomegalovirus exposure and HLA in healthy donors (dated by TCRdb to about 2017). Background for the entire study: An earlier analysis of approximately 600 of the donors reported approximately 290 Gb of sequence data and about 100 million unique TCR beta sequences from about 179 million T cells. Five DR-DQ haplotypes were treated as single units for association and clustering because of strong linkage in the cohort. Rather than using new phenotypic data, the later analysis identified candidate immune exposures from TCR beta sequences and from how often those sequences occurred across donors. A later genetic analysis took genome-wide SNP genotypes for about three fifths of the roughly 700 donors and used that subset as a discovery cohort. HLA typing included class I and class II loci at four-digit resolution. Among around 400 genotyped donors of the cohort, an average of approximately 240,000 unique TCR beta nucleotide sequences was sequenced per donor, of which about 18% were non-productive. Typing coverage varied by locus: roughly 629-630 donors for A, B, C, DRB1 and DQB1; some 520 for DQA1; around 570 for DPA1; more than 450 for DPB1. A later analysis re-analyzed previously published TCR beta repertoires from hundreds of donors and added high-resolution HLA genotyping to study TCR occurrence patterns. The study profiled the T cell repertoires of under 850 subjects by immunosequencing and related them to cytomegalovirus serostatus. To predict cytomegalovirus infection status, the study combined high-throughput TCR immunosequencing, statistical association of individual TCRs with disease status, and machine learning. Besides the first cohort of roughly 640 subjects, a separate validation cohort made up of roughly 120 different subjects was used. About 280 gigabases of sequencing data and around 90 million unique TCR sequences made up an early release that covered approximately 620 HLA-typed donors. The study was designed to test whether signatures of past pathogen exposure could be identified by cataloging public T cell receptors. Alongside the repertoire data, information on donor age, sex, ethnicity and CMV serostatus was compiled. In an earlier analysis of 550 to 700 of the donors, high-throughput TCR beta sequencing was used to judge whether each TCR beta V gene segment behaved as functional or pseudogenic. Among the roughly 400 genotyped donors, 81% belonged to the genetic ancestry cluster associated with self-reported Caucasian donors. Every discovery cohort repertoire had been produced on one sequencing platform.

The cohort was made up of approximately 700 healthy bone marrow donors. Cohort members were all nominally healthy when sampled, although unrecorded immune exposures were likely present. The donor was CMV seropositive and was included in the group of 250 to 300 seropositive cohort members. A peripheral blood sample was provided by each donor, and peripheral blood mononuclear cells were used for TCR beta sequencing. Genomic DNA extraction from the blood cell samples was performed with the Qiagen DNeasy Blood Extraction Kit. On the study overall, not on this receptor specifically: A cluster of highly shared sequence variants was judged likely to be a technical artifact of the sequencing pipeline. According to a later analysis, TCR association rates differed among HLA loci, with DRB1 alleles showing the most associated TCRs and HLA-C alleles showing the fewest. When HLA alleles, especially DR and DQ, strongly co-occurred, attributing TCR associations to individual alleles was difficult. Across donors, most TCR sequences were observed very rarely, whereas some public TCRs were present in many individuals. The classifier was reported to diagnose cytomegalovirus status with high specificity and sensitivity in both the original and validation cohorts. According to a later analysis, parvovirus B19, influenza, CMV and Epstein-Barr virus appeared linked to several top co-occurrence clusters. HLA typing was unavailable for some donors at each locus, so association tests used only the typed subset. Because the 87-base-pair reads could not distinguish some IMGT-functional V segments, including TRBV6-2 and TRBV6-3, those segments were excluded. Immune exposure information for the cohort was limited to CMV serostatus. In an earlier analysis of around 600 of the donors, most TCR beta V segments were observed in productive rearrangements about 87% or about 30% of the time, broadly matching IMGT annotations. The presence/absence analyses assumed that sequencing depth was roughly uniform across donors, and that assumption may not be true. In a later analysis, most CMV-associated TCR beta chains were found to appear HLA-restricted, with HLA associations seemingly driven largely by CMV exposure. Because counts were too low, about 15 rarely observed V segments, including chromosome 9 orphons, were left out of the earlier analysis of about 620 of the donors. In a later genetic analysis, a missense DCLRE1C variant was associated with V-gene and J-gene trimming of TCR beta chains, and the association was replicated in an independent cohort. The authors suggested that the approach could potentially be generalized to other disease states and immunological phenotypes. A later analysis found that HLA-associated TCR beta chains were more clonally expanded and had lower generation probabilities than equally common non-associated chains. A few of the identified cytomegalovirus-associated TCR beta chains were confirmed in vitro to be specific for cytomegalovirus antigens. Correlated functional status among segregating V segments might reflect linkage disequilibrium, but an unknown experimental factor could not be ruled out. Compared with the approximately 670-donor mean, donors in an Asian-associated ancestry cluster had fewer N-insertions in productive TCRs, according to a later genetic analysis. Only TCR beta chains were sequenced in this cohort, and the absence of alpha or paired-chain data limited detectable features. The study listed approximately 150 TCR beta chains as associated with cytomegalovirus. A further reported finding was that TCR beta sequences accurately predicted the HLA-A and HLA-B alleles for most subjects in the first cohort. In a later analysis, over 15,000 TCR beta sequences were associated with specific HLA alleles at a false discovery rate of 0.05.

The CDR3 runs 15 residues from the cysteine to the phenylalanine. CDR3 DNA only is kept here, 45 bases in frame from base 1. V and J are truncated by 8 bases and 0 bases respectively, leaving an intervening sequence of 17 bases. Via the germline V gene (reference sequence), CDR1 is MNHEY and CDR2 SMNVEV. The chain uses TRBV27 and TRBJ2-7, and the D gene may be TRBD2, 7 bases matching. The sequenced sample was PBMCs. The TCR was taken from a man aged 25 to 45 in good health and CMV-seropositive. CDR3 reads: CASRGAVTRSYEQYF. The DNA sequence is given as TGTGCCAGCCGGGGGGCAGTGACCCGCTCCTACGAGCAGTACTTC.